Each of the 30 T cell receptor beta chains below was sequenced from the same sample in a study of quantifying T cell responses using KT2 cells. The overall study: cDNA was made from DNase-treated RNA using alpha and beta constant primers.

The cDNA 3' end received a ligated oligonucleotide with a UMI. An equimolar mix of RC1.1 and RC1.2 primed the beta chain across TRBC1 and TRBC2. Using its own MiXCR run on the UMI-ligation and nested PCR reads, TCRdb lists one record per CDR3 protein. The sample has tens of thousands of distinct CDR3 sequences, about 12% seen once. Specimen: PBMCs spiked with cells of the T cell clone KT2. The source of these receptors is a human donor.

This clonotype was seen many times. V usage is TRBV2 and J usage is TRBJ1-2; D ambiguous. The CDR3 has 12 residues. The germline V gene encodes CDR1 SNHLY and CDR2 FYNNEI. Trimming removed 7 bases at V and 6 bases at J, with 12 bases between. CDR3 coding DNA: TGTGCCAGCACTGAGAGAGGGAATGGCTACACCTTC. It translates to CASTERGNGYTF.

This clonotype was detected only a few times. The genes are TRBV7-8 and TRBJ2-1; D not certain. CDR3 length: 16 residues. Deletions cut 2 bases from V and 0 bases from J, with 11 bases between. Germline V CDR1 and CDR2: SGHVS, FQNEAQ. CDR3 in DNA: TGTGCCAGCAGCTTATACTCTGCGGACTCCTACAATGAGCAGTTCTTC. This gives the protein CASSLYSADSYNEQFF.

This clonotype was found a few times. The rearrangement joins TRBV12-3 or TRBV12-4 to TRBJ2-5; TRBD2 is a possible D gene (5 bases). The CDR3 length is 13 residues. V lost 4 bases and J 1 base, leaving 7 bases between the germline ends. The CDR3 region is CASSSRGQETQYF. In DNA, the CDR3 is TGTGCCAGCAGTTCACGGGGCCAAGAGACCCAGTACTTC.

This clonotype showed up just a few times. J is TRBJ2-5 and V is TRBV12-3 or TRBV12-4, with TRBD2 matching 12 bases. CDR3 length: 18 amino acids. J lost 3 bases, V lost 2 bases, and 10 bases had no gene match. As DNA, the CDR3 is TGTGCCAGCAGTTTAACTCGGGCCTGGACTAGCGGGAAAGAGACCCAGTACTTC. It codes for CASSLTRAWTSGKETQYF.

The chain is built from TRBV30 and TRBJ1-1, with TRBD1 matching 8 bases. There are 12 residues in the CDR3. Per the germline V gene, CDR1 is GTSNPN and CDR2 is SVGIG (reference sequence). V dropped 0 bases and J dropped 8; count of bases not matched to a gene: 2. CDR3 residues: CAWSVTGGEAFF. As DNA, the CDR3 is TGTGCCTGGAGTGTTACAGGGGGGGAAGCTTTCTTT.

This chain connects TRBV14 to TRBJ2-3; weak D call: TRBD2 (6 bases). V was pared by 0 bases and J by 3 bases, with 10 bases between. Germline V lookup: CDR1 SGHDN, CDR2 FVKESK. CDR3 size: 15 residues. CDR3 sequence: CASSQERRGTDTQYF. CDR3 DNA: TGTGCCAGCAGCCAAGAACGTCGGGGGACAGATACGCAGTATTTT.

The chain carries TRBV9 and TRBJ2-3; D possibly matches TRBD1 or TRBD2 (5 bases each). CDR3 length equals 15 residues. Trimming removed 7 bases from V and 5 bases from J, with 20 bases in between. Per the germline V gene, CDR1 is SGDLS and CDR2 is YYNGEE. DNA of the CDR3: TGTGCCAGCCGCGCCCAAGGAGGTCAGGGAGATACGCAGTATTTT. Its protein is CASRAQGGQGDTQYF.

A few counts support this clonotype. This CDR3 reads CAISESYSENEQYF. As DNA, the CDR3 is TGTGCCATCAGTGAGTCCTACTCGGAAAACGAGCAGTACTTC. This rearrangement joins TRBV10-3 to TRBJ2-7; D uncertain. CDR1 is ENHRY, CDR2 SYGVKD, per germline. Between the trimmed V and J ends, which lost 0 bases and 5 bases, there was a span of 11 bases. CDR3 length: 14 amino acids.

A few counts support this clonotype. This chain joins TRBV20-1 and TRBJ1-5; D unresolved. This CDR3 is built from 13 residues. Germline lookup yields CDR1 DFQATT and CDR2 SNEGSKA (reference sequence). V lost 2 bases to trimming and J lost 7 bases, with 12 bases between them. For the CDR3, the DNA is TGCAGTGCTAGAAGCCTTATAGGACAGCCCCAGCATTTT. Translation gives CSARSLIGQPQHF.

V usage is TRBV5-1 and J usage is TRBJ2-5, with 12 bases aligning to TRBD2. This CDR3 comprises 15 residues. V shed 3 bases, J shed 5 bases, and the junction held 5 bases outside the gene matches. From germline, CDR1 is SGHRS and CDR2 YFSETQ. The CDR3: CASSSSGGARETQYF. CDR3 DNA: TGCGCCAGCAGCTCTAGCGGGGGGGCCCGTGAGACCCAGTACTTC.

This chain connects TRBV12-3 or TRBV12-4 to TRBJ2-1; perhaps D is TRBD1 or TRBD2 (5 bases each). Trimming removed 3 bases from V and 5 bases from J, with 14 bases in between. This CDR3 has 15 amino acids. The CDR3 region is CASSFLAGTNNEQFF. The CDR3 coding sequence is TGTGCCAGCAGTTTCCTGGCCGGGACGAACAATGAGCAGTTCTTC.

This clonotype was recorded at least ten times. CDR3 loop: CASSQGVSVFTDTQYF. The CDR3 DNA follows: TGTGCCAGCAGCCAAGGCGTAAGCGTGTTCACAGATACGCAGTATTTT. The chain employs TRBV3-1 and TRBJ2-3; D is uncertain. Germline lookup yields CDR1 LGHDT and CDR2 YNNKEL (reference sequence). This CDR3 contains 16 residues. Trimming took off 1 base at V and 2 bases at J, with 13 bases between the two ends.

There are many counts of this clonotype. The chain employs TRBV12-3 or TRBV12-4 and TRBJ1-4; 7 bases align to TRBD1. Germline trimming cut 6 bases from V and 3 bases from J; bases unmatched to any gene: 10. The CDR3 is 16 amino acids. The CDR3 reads CASSRQGSGSNEKLFF. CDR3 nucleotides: TGTGCCAGCAGCAGACAGGGTTCGGGGTCTAATGAAAAACTGTTTTTT.

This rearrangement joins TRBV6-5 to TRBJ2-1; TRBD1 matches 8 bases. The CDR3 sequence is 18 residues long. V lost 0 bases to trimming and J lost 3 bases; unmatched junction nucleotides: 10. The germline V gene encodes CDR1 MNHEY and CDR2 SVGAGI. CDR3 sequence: CASSYSPPGTGVYNEQFF. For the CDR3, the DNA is TGTGCCAGCAGTTACTCGCCTCCGGGGACAGGAGTCTACAATGAGCAGTTCTTC.

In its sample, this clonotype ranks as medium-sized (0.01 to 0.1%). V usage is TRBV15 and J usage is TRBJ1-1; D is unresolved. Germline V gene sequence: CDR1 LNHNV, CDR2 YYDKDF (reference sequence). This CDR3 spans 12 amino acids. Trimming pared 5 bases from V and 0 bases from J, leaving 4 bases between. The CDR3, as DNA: TGTGCCACCAGCCGAGTGAACACTGAAGCTTTCTTT. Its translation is CATSRVNTEAFF.

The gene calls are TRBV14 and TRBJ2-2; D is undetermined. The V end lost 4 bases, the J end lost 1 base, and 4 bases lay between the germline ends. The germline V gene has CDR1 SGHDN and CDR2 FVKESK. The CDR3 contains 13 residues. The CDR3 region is CASSRQNTGELFF. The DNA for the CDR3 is TGTGCCAGCAGCCGACAGAACACCGGGGAGCTGTTTTTT.

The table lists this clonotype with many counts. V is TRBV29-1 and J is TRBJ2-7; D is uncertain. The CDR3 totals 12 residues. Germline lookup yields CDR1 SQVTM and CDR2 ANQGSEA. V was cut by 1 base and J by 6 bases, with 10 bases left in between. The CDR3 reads CSVEANPGEQYF. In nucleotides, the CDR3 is TGCAGCGTTGAAGCCAACCCCGGCGAGCAGTACTTC.

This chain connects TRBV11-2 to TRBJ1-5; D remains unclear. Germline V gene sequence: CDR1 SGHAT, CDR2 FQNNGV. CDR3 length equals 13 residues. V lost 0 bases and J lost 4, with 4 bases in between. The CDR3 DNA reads TGTGCCAGCAGCTTAGAGAGGAATCAGCCCCAGCATTTT. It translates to CASSLERNQPQHF.

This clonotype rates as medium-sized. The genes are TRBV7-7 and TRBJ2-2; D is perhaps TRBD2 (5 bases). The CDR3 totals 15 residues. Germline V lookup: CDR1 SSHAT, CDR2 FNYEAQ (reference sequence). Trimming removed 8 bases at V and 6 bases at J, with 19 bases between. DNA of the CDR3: TGTGCCAGCTCCCCCGATCCGGGGATCGCCGGGGAGCTGTTTTTT. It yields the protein CASSPDPGIAGELFF.

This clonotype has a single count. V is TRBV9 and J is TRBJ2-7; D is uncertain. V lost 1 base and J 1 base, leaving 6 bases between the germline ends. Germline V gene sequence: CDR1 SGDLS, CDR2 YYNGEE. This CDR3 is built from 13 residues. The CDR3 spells CASSVQPSYEQYF. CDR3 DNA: TGTGCCAGCAGCGTACAGCCTTCCTACGAGCAGTACTTC.

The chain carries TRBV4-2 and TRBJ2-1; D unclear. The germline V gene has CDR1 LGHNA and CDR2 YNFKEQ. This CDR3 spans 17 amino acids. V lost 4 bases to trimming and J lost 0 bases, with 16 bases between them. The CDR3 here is CASSLSDALSSYNEQFF. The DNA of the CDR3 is TGTGCCAGCAGCCTTTCGGACGCCTTAAGCTCCTACAATGAGCAGTTCTTC.

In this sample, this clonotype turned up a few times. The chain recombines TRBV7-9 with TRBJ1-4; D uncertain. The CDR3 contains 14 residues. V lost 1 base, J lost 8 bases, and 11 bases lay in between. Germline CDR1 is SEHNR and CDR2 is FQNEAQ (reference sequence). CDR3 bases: TGTGCCAGCAGCTTAGTTGGGTCGGGCGAAAAACTGTTTTTT. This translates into CASSLVGSGEKLFF.

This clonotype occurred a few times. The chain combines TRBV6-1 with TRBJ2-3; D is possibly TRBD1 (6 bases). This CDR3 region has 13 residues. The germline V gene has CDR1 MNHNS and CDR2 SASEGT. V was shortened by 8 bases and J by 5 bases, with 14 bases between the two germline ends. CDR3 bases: TGTGCCAGCTCCAAAGGGGGTGGAGATACGCAGTATTTT. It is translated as CASSKGGGDTQYF.

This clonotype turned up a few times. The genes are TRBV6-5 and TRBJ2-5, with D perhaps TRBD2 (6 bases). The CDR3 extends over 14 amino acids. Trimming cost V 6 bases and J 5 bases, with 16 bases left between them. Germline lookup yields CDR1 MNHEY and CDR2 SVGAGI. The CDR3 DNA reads TGTGCCAGCAGCCTAGGGGAGGAGGGGGAGACCCAGTACTTC. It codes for CASSLGEEGETQYF.

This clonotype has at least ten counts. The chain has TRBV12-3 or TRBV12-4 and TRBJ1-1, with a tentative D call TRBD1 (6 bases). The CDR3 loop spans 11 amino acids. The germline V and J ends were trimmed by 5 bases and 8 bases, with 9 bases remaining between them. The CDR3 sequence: CASSTGLEAFF. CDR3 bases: TGTGCCAGCAGTACAGGGCTCGAAGCTTTCTTT.

CDR3 nucleotides: TGCAGTGTTAGCGGGAGTACGGACAATGAGCAGTTCTTC. Its translation: CSVSGSTDNEQFF. The rearrangement joins TRBV20-1 to TRBJ2-1, with 9 positions matching TRBD2. The CDR3 totals 13 residues. Germline CDR1 and CDR2: DFQATT and SNEGSKA (reference sequence). J lost 5 bases, V lost 7 bases, and 6 bases had no gene match.

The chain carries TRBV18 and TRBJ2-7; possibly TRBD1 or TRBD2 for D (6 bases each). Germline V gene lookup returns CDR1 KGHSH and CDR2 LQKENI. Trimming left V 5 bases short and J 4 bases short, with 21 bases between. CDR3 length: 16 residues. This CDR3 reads CASSSQPGGWSYEQYF. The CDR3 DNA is TGTGCCAGCTCATCACAACCCGGGGGCTGGTCTTACGAGCAGTACTTC.

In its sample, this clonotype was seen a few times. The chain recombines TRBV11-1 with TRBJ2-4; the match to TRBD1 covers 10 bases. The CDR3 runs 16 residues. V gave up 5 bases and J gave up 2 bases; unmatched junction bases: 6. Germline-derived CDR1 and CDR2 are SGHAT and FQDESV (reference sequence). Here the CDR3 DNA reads TGTGCCAGCAGCCGGCGACAGGGGGCATCCAAAAACATTCAGTACTTC. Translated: CASSRRQGASKNIQYF.

DNA for the CDR3: TGCAGTGCTAGTTGGGGACAGGGCTCCGAGCAGTACTTC. Translating it yields CSASWGQGSEQYF. The chain couples TRBV20-1 to TRBJ2-7; 9 bases line up with TRBD1. CDR3 length equals 13 residues. Germline V CDR1 and CDR2: DFQATT, SNEGSKA (reference sequence). The J segment lost 6 bases and the V segment lost 3 bases, leaving 6 bases of the junction unmatched.

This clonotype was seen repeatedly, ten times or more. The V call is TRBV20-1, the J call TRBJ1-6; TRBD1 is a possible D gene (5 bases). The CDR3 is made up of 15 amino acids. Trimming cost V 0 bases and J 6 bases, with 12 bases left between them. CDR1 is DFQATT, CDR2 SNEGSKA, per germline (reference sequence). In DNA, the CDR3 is TGCAGTGCTAGAGATCCGCGGGGCCCTAATTCACCCCTCCACTTT. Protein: CSARDPRGPNSPLHF.